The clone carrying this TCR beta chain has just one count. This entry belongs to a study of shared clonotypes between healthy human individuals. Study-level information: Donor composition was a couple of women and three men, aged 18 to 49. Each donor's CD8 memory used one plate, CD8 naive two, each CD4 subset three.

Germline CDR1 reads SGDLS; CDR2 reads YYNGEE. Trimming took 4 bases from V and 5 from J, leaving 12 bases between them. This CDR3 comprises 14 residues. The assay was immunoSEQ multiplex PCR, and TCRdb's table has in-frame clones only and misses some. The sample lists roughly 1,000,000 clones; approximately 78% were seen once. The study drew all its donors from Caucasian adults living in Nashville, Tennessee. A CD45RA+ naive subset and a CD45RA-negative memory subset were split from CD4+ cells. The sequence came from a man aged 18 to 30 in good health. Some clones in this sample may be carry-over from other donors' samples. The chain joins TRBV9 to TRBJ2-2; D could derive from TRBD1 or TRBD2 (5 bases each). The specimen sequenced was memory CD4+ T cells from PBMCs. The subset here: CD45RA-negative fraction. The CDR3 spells CASSNRGETGELFF. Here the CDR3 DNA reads TGTGCCAGCAGCAATCGAGGGGAGACCGGGGAGCTGTTTTTT. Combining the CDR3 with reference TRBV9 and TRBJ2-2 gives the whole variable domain DSGVTQTPKHLITATGQRVTLRCSPRSGDLSVYWYQQSLDQGLQFLIQYYNGEERAKGNILERFSAQQFPDLHSELNLSSLELGDSALYFCASSNRGETGELFFGEGSRLTVL.